This T cell receptor beta chain is drawn from a study of cytomegalovirus exposure and HLA in healthy donors (TCRdb year 2017). The study in broad terms: In an earlier analysis of under 750 of the donors, roughly 300 Gb of sequence data and roughly 100 million unique TCR beta sequences from 180 million or so T cells were reported. An earlier analysis of 587 of the donors used high-throughput TCR beta sequencing to judge whether each TCR beta V gene segment behaved as functional or pseudogenic. Alongside the repertoire data, information on donor age, sex, ethnicity and CMV serostatus was compiled. HLA typing covered class I and class II loci at four-digit resolution. The study profiled the T cell repertoires of fewer than 850 subjects by immunosequencing and related them to cytomegalovirus serostatus. The later analysis used no new phenotypic data to find candidate immune exposures, relying instead on TCR beta sequences and their occurrence across donors. In addition to the first cohort of 666 subjects, a separate validation cohort of around 110 different subjects was used. To predict cytomegalovirus infection status, the study brought together high-throughput TCR immunosequencing, statistical association of individual TCRs with disease status, and machine learning. Four to six DR-DQ haplotypes were handled as single units for association and clustering because linkage in the cohort was strong. A later genetic analysis took genome-wide SNP genotypes for about 65% of the roughly 670 donors and used that subset as a discovery cohort. In a later analysis, previously published TCR beta repertoires from 550 to 700 donors were re-analyzed and high-resolution HLA genotyping was added so that TCR occurrence patterns could be studied. Of the roughly 400 genotyped donors, approximately 82% fell in the genetic ancestry cluster associated with self-reported Caucasian donors. Among 350 to 400 genotyped donors of the cohort, an average of 235,054 unique TCR beta nucleotide sequences were sequenced per donor, roughly 20% of them non-productive. The study was designed to test whether signatures of past pathogen exposure could be identified by cataloging public T cell receptors. All discovery cohort repertoires had been generated using a single sequencing platform. An early release that covered around 590 HLA-typed donors contained approximately 300 gigabases of sequencing data and around 85 million unique TCR sequences. Typing coverage varied by locus: roughly 629-640 donors for A, B, C, DRB1 and DQB1; more than 500 for DQA1; some 610 for DPA1; roughly 470 for DPB1.

The cohort comprised under 700 healthy bone marrow donors. All cohort members were sampled while nominally healthy, although unrecorded immune exposures were likely present. The donor tested CMV seronegative and was one of the 352 seronegative cohort members. Each donor provided a peripheral blood sample, and peripheral blood mononuclear cells were used for TCR beta sequencing. Genomic DNA was extracted from the blood cell samples with the Qiagen DNeasy Blood Extraction Kit. Notes on this clone: Its antigen is unknown. No clone much larger than this one lies a single base away; base qualities are absent.

Paper-wide results and their limitations: The classifier was reported to diagnose cytomegalovirus status with high specificity and sensitivity in both the original and validation cohorts. Specific HLA alleles were associated with 16,951 TCR beta sequences at a false discovery rate of 0.05 in a later analysis. Three of the identified cytomegalovirus-associated TCR beta chains were confirmed in vitro to be specific for cytomegalovirus antigens. A cluster of highly shared sequence variants was judged likely to be a technical artifact of the sequencing pipeline. The authors suggested that the approach could potentially be generalized to other disease states and immunological phenotypes. Because some donors lacked HLA typing at each locus, the association tests relied only on the typed subset. The cohort was sequenced for TCR beta chains only, and without alpha or paired-chain data the features that could be detected were limited. A later analysis found that TCR association rates varied across HLA loci, with DRB1 alleles showing the most associated TCRs and HLA-C alleles the fewest. Correlated functional status among segregating V segments might reflect linkage disequilibrium, but an unknown experimental factor could not be ruled out. A later genetic analysis associated a missense DCLRE1C variant with V-gene and J-gene trimming of TCR beta chains, and an independent cohort replicated the association. According to a later analysis, parvovirus B19, influenza, CMV and Epstein-Barr virus appeared linked to several top co-occurrence clusters. According to a later genetic analysis, donors in an Asian-associated ancestry cluster had fewer N-insertions in productive TCRs than the roughly 670-donor mean. Most TCR sequences were observed very rarely across donors, whereas some public TCRs were present in many individuals. In the study, about 150 TCR beta chains were listed as associated with cytomegalovirus. The presence/absence analyses assumed that sequencing depth was roughly uniform across donors, and that assumption may not be true. A later analysis found that HLA-associated TCR beta chains were more clonally expanded and had lower generation probabilities than equally common non-associated chains. A further reported finding was that TCR beta sequences accurately predicted the HLA-A and HLA-B alleles for most subjects in the first cohort. When HLA alleles, especially DR and DQ, strongly co-occurred, attributing TCR associations to individual alleles was difficult. In a later analysis, most CMV-associated TCR beta chains were found to appear HLA-restricted, with HLA associations seemingly driven largely by CMV exposure. Some IMGT-functional V segments, including TRBV6-2 and TRBV6-3, could not be told apart with the 87-base-pair reads, so those segments were excluded. In an earlier analysis of 587 of the donors, most TCR beta V segments were observed in productive rearrangements about 87% or about 30% of the time, broadly matching IMGT annotations. Immune exposure information for the cohort was limited to CMV serostatus. The earlier analysis of nearly 600 of the donors excluded roughly 17 rarely observed V segments, including chromosome 9 orphons, because counts were too low.

From the cysteine up to the phenylalanine, the CDR3 has a length of 17 residues. The only DNA kept is the CDR3, 51 bases in frame from the first base. Per the germline V gene, MNHNS is the CDR1 and SASEGT is the CDR2. Relative to germline, V is missing 3 bases and J is missing 3 bases, with 7 bases of the junction outside any gene match. Library prep was done by the immunoSEQ multiplex PCR assay. A mixture of 60 forward primers for TCR Vbeta segments and 13 reverse primers for TCR Jbeta segments was used in the multiplex PCR. The CDR3 region of rearranged TCR beta genes was amplified from genomic DNA with a multiplex PCR assay. The Illumina HiSeq System was used to sequence the amplified TCR beta libraries as 87-base-pair reads. Processing in the source paper ran as follows. Across the 670 or so repertoires, a later analysis counted 80 million or so unique TCR beta chains, around 11 million of which were shared by at least two donors. Raw reads were error-corrected and collapsed into unique sequences by a nearest-neighbor algorithm in which closely related sequences were merged to remove PCR and sequencing errors. To assign V, D and J gene segments, CDR3 sequences were aligned to IMGT reference sequences. For a sequence to be retained, a match of at least six nucleotides to both a V gene segment and a J gene segment was required. Rearrangements were called productive when the CDR3 lacked stop codons and stayed in frame with V and J; all others were non-productive. Following IMGT convention, CDR3 was defined as the stretch from the second conserved V-encoded cysteine to the conserved J-encoded phenylalanine. Sequences without an unambiguous match to a single V gene segment were excluded from the earlier analysis of about 630 of the donors. In an earlier analysis of some 590 of the donors, V segments were called functional above 56.7% productive rearrangements and were called segregating when the between-donor standard deviation exceeded 5%. A statistical classification framework was built for diagnosing cytomegalovirus status from the catalog of TCR beta chain sequences. A later analysis assigned V and J genes by comparing TCR nucleotide sequences with IMGT/GENE-DB human TR gene sequences. The TCRdist pipeline was used in a later analysis to assign CDR3 sequences and most-parsimonious VDJ recombination scenarios. In a later analysis, each TCR beta chain was defined by its CDR3 amino acid sequence together with its V-gene family, and reads without a unique V-gene family were excluded. To address suspected cross-contamination and a sequencing artifact, a later analysis removed some 620 highly shared, low-generation-probability nucleotide sequences. In a later analysis, a clonal expansion index for each public chain was calculated from normalized within-repertoire ranks of inferred template counts. A later analysis computed generation probabilities with a VDJ recombination model fitted to out-of-frame rearrangements, and checked the results against IGoR. A later analysis scored TCR-TCR, TCR-HLA and TCR-CMV co-occurrence with hypergeometric tests, applying a repertoire-size bias correction to TCR pairs. False discovery rates were estimated in a later analysis by permuting HLA or CMV assignments 20 times. In a later analysis, co-occurring TCRs were grouped using DBSCAN, and TCRdist sequence similarity was added for clustering within HLA-allele-positive subsets. Repertoires with fewer than 30,000 or more than 120,000 public chains were left out of co-occurrence clustering, as were about five repertoires with anomalous nucleotide sharing. Not all clones reach the TCRdb copy of this immuneACCESS table, which keeps in-frame sequences only. Checked studies attribute under half of the gap to unresolved V genes and leave the rest unexplained. V, J and clone size are those of that table, while D and trimming were read from the DNA. Present in this sample are 170,000 or so clones, about four fifths of which were seen just once. The ten biggest clones cover roughly 5.2% of the sample.

The chain employs TRBV6-1 and TRBJ1-5; TRBD1 aligns with 11 central bases. Sequencing was done on a sample of PBMCs. The sequence came from a man in his late teens or twenties in good health and CMV-seronegative. The nucleotide sequence is TGTGCCAGCAGTGACGGGACAGGGGGGAGTAACAATCAGCCCCAGCATTTT. This sequence encodes CASSDGTGGSNNQPQHF.